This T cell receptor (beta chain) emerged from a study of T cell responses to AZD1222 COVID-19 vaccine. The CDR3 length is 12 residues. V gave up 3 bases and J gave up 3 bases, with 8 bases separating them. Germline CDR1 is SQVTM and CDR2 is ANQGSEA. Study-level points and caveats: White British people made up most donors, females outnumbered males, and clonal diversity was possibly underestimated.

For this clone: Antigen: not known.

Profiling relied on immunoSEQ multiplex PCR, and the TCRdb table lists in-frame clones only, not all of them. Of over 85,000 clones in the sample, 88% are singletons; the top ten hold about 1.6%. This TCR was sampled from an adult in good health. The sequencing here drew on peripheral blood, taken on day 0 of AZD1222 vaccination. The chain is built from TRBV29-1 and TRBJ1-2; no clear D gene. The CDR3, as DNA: TGCAGCGTTGACGCCGGAGACTATGGCTACACCTTC. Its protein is CSVDAGDYGYTF.